The clone carrying this T cell receptor (beta chain) was counted once. One end of the junction fails to match germline, which may point to a read error. This sample is drawn from a study of technical replicates of blood from a handful of donors. The CDR3 is 12 residues long. CDR1 is SGHRS and CDR2 is YFSETQ in the germline V gene. Sequencing used immunoSEQ multiplex PCR; TCRdb keeps in-frame clones, though not all of them. Among 76,000 or so clones listed, 90% to 95% were seen once. This receptor was obtained from a human donor in good health. The genes are TRBV5-1 and TRBJ2-3; 8 bases fit TRBD2. The sample was T cells isolated from PBMCs. The CDR3 loop is CASSLGSSGPHF. CDR3 nucleotides: TGCGCCAGCAGCTTGGGGTCTAGCGGGCCCCATTTT.